This T cell receptor beta chain is from a study of blood T cells in healthy people across ages. Primers used in a second PCR of about 7 to 12 cycles were a sample-barcoded 5' primer and a J-beta primer mix. TCRdb reprocessed the 5' RACE reads with MiXCR, giving one entry per CDR3 protein. The data hold around 700,000 distinct CDR3 sequences, with approximately 25% observed a single time. This CDR3 region has 18 residues. Germline V lookup: CDR1 LGHNA, CDR2 YNFKEQ. V lost 5 bases to trimming and J lost 0 bases; unmatched junction nucleotides: 11. The sample also formed part of further work on T cells of mothers and their children. From that report: Healthy Caucasian mothers, three in number, and their six children were the donors.

The chain carries TRBV4-2 and TRBJ2-3, with 10 bases matching TRBD1. The receptor was isolated from a boy aged 10-17 years in good health. Sample: blood. DNA of the CDR3: TGTGCCAGCAGCTTCCGGGACAGGGGTGGAATGAGCACAGATACGCAGTATTTT. This encodes CASSFRDRGGMSTDTQYF.